This T cell receptor beta chain was obtained from a study of spatial heterogeneity in lung cancer. Study-level background: Taken at a median of about 2 years after resection, follow-up PBMC samples underwent sequencing when available. Each distinct TCR and UMI combination averaged more than ten appearances in raw reads.

Specified time point: blood at routine non-recurrence follow-up after resection. In each case, whole RNA from tumor, nontumor lung or frozen PBMC was sequenced unsorted. Broader study findings: Follow-up blood showed ubiquitous expanded tumor TCRs less than blood at resection did.

A unique molecular identifier was carried by every single TCR cDNA molecule. TCRdb re-called the 5' RACE reads through MiXCR, storing one row per CDR3 protein. Here the sample spans about 120,000 distinct CDR3 sequences, more than 9% being singletons. The germline V gene has CDR1 SGHRS and CDR2 YFSETQ. V was clipped by 3 bases and J by 5 bases, with 17 bases between them. The CDR3 runs to 16 residues. Details on this clonotype: The antigen is undetermined.

The chain joins TRBV5-1 to TRBJ2-2, with D tentatively TRBD1 (6 bases). The source material was PBMCs, sampled at follow-up. This clonotype originated in a male donor with early-stage non-small cell lung cancer. The chain's CDR3 is CASSYTGYSMTGELFF. The CDR3 region has the DNA TGCGCCAGCAGCTACACAGGGTATTCAATGACCGGGGAGCTGTTTTTT.